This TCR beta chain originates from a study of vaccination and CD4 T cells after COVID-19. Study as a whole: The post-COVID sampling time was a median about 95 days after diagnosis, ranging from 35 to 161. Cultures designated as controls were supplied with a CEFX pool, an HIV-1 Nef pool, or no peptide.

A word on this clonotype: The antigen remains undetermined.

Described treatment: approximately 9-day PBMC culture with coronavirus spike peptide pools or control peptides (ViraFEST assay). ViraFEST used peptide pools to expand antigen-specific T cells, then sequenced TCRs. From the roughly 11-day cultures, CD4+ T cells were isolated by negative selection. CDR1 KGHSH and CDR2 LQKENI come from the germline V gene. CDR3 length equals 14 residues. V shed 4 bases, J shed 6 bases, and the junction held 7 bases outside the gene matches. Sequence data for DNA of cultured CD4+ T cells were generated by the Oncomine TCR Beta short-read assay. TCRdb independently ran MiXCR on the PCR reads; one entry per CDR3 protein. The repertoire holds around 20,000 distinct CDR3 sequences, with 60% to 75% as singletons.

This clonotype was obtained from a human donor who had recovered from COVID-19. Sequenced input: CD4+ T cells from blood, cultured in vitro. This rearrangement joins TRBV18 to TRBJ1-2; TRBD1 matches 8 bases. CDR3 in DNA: TGTGCCAGCTCACACAGGACAGGGAGGGATGGCTACACCTTC. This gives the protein CASSHRTGRDGYTF.